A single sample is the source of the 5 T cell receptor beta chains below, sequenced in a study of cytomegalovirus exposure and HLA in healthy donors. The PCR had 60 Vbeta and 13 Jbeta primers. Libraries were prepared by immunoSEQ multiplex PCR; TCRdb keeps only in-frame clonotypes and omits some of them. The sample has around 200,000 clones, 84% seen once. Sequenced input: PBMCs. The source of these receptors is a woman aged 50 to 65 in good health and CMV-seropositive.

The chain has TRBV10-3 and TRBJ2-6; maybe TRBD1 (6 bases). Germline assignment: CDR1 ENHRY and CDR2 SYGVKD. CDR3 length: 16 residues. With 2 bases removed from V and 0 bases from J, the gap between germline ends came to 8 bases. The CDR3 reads CAISEKGGSGANVLTF. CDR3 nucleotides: TGTGCCATCAGTGAGAAAGGGGGCTCTGGGGCCAACGTCCTGACTTTC.

Here the CDR3 DNA reads TGTGCCAGCAGCGTAGAGGGAGGGAACATTCAGTACTTC. Translated: CASSVEGGNIQYF. The V and J genes are TRBV9 and TRBJ2-4, with TRBD2 matching 7 bases. Germline V gene sequence: CDR1 SGDLS, CDR2 YYNGEE. J lost 7 bases, V lost 0 bases, and 1 base had no gene match. The CDR3 contains 13 residues.

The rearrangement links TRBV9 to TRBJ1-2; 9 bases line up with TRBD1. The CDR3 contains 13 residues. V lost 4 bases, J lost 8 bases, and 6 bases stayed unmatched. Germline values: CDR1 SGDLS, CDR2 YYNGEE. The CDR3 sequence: CASSPDRGLGYTF. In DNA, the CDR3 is TGTGCCAGCAGCCCGGACAGGGGCTTAGGCTACACCTTC. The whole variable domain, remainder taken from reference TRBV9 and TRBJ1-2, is DSGVTQTPKHLITATGQRVTLRCSPRSGDLSVYWYQQSLDQGLQFLIQYYNGEERAKGNILERFSAQQFPDLHSELNLSSLELGDSALYFCASSPDRGLGYTFGSGTRLTVV.

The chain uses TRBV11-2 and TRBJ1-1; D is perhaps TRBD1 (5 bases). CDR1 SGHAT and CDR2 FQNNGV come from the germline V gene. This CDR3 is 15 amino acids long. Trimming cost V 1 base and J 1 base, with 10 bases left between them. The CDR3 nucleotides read TGTGCCAGCAGCTTAGGACAGAGTCGGAACACTGAAGCTTTCTTT. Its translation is CASSLGQSRNTEAFF.

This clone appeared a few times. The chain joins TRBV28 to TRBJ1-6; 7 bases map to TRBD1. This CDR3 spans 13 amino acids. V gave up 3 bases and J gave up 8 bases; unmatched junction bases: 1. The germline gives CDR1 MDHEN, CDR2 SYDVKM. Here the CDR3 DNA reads TGTGCCAGCAGTTTGGACAGGTATTCACCCCTCCACTTT. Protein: CASSLDRYSPLHF. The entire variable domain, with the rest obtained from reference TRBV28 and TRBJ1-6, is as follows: DVKVTQSSRYLVKRTGEKVFLECVQDMDHENMFWYRQDPGLGLRLIYFSYDVKMKEKGDIPEGYSVSREKKERFSLILESASTNQTSMYLCASSLDRYSPLHFGNGTRLTVT.